One sample yielded the 2 T cell receptor beta chains listed below, sequenced in a study of cytomegalovirus exposure and HLA in healthy donors. TCRdb's table, derived via immunoSEQ multiplex PCR, lists solely in-frame clones and lacks some. The sample carries 100,000 to 150,000 clones, under 90% recorded once. The sample comprised PBMCs. These receptors were collected from a man in his thirties or forties in good health and CMV-seronegative.

DNA of the CDR3: TGCGCCAGCAGCTTGCGGGGGGGATTAACAGATACGCAGTATTTT. It codes for CASSLRGGLTDTQYF. This chain joins TRBV5-1 and TRBJ2-3, with TRBD2 identical over 8 bases. Germline V gene data show CDR1 as SGHRS and CDR2 as YFSETQ. With 1 base clipped from V and 3 bases from J, the junction kept 4 bases outside the gene matches. The CDR3 has 15 residues.

V is TRBV5-6 and J is TRBJ2-1; 10 bases agree with TRBD1. This CDR3 has 16 amino acids. Germline V gives CDR1 SGHDT, CDR2 YYEEEE. Unmatched junction bases numbered 9, after V lost 4 bases and J lost 5 bases. The DNA for the CDR3 is TGTGCCAGCAGCACCCTTCTCGGACAGGGGGACAATGAGCAGTTCTTC. It translates to CASSTLLGQGDNEQFF.